Sequencing of this T cell receptor (beta chain) was carried out in a study of graft-versus-host responses after intestinal transplantation (dated by TCRdb to the early 2020s). For context, the study as a whole: The transplants that recipients got were multivisceral, liver-intestinal, or isolated intestinal. All recipients received anti-thymocyte globulin induction followed by maintenance tacrolimus and steroids for around three years. After intestinal transplantation, graft-versus-host and host-versus-graft alloreactive T cell clones were followed in the graft, circulation and bone marrow using bulk TCR-beta CDR3 sequencing. Instead of going to the commercial service, samples from a few later patients were sequenced in-house on an Illumina MiSeq and processed with MiXCR. The cohort enrolled about two dozen intestinal transplant recipients including one retransplant, and a few patients lacking pretransplant specimens were excluded. To identify alloreactive clones, pre-transplant mixed lymphocyte reaction products were sequenced and then compared with unstimulated pre-transplant donor and recipient T cells. A peak of at least 4% donor T cells among recipient peripheral blood mononuclear cells was the definition used for donor T cell macrochimerism.

CDR1 and CDR2 were assigned from the germline V gene as SGHRS and YFSETQ. From its cysteine to its phenylalanine, the CDR3 spans 14 amino acids. The kept DNA is CDR3 alone, 42 bases in frame from the first base. V sheds 2 bases and J sheds 3 bases, leaving 11 bases between their ends. The time point label on this specimen signifies: cells obtained before transplantation from donor or recipient. CD3+CD4+ and CD3+CD8+ populations were FACS-sorted from unstimulated pre-transplant donor and recipient cells taken from spleen or lymph nodes. Beyond this particular receptor, the publication reports: Patients with donor T cell macrochimerism had high GvH to HvG T cell clonal ratios in their allografts. Peak levels of circulating GvH clones were associated with declines in HvG clones early after transplant. GvH clones were detected in recipient bone marrow, and some of these GvH clones were observed earlier in ileal mucosa or blood, consistent with an intestinal mucosal origin. Conclusions were limited by the relatively low number and heterogeneity of intestinal transplant patients.

Notes on this clone: Its antigen has not been determined. Base qualities are not recorded, but no much larger clone differs from it by a single base.

Receptors were amplified or captured by the immunoSEQ multiplex PCR assay. In most patients, genomic DNA was isolated using the Qiagen DNeasy Blood and Tissue Kit and sent frozen to Adaptive Biotechnologies for TCR sequencing. High-throughput TCR-beta CDR3 sequencing of genomic DNA from most patients was performed by Adaptive Biotechnologies. Turning to the authors' computational methods: TCR sequencing data were retrieved from Adaptive's ImmunoSEQ software for about 17 patients, whereas a few other patients were processed with MiXCR and VDJtools. CD4 versus CD8 sorting errors were corrected by removing sequences found in both subsets at a frequency ratio below 5:1. CDR3 nucleotide sequences shared between donor and recipient were removed because their origin could not be assigned. Alloreactive clones required at least 2-fold expansion over unstimulated cells and minimum CFSE-low frequency of 0.002% (template counts) or 0.001% (read counts). A clone was considered mappable if detected in the sequenced pre-transplant spleen, lymph node, or MLR CFSE-low populations of the donor or recipient. Cumulative frequency of alloreactive clones was calculated as a percentage of all sequences weighted by copy number. TCRdb stores this immuneACCESS table with in-frame sequences only. Part of the clones is absent; in the studies checked, under half of the shortfall reflects unresolved V genes, and no reason is known for the rest. D and trimming were read from the DNA, whereas the V and J calls and clone size are those reported in that table. For this sample there are some 140,000 clones; approximately 94% appear just once. The ten largest clones take up over 0.15% of the sample.

This TCR was sampled from a human donor who received an intestinal transplant. This material consisted of unstimulated CD4+ T cells sorted from spleen or lymph node cells, taken before intestinal transplant. The rearrangement combines TRBV5-1 with TRBJ2-5; TRBD1 is possibly the D segment (6 matching bases). CDR3 loop: CASSFGTRKETQYF. The base sequence is TGCGCCAGCAGCTTCGGGACACGAAAAGAGACCCAGTACTTC.